This TCR beta chain comes out of a study of response to subunit inactivated influenza vaccine. In this sample, this clonotype turned up a few times. Its antigen remains unknown. TCRdb redid the calling of the RT-PCR reads with MiXCR, one entry per CDR3 protein. The sample records roughly 650,000 distinct CDR3 sequences, 14% being singletons. Germline V gene sequence: CDR1 SGDLS, CDR2 YYNGEE. V gave up 6 bases and J gave up 10 bases, with 19 bases separating them. The CDR3 runs to 14 residues. Study-level results: Authors suggested that a seasonal influenza vaccination recruits few new T cells each time.

The sample was PBMCs from blood, taken about 14 days before vaccination. This sequence was found in a man in his fifties who received an inactivated influenza vaccine. The chain carries TRBV9 and TRBJ1-4; no clear D gene. The chain's CDR3 is CASIPGPSPGKLFF. CDR3 sequence (DNA): TGTGCCAGCATCCCGGGTCCTTCACCGGGAAAACTGTTTTTT.